The present entry profiles one TCR beta chain with its context. Some clones are missing from TCRdb's copy, which holds only in-frame ones; the method was immunoSEQ multiplex PCR. The table includes some 120,000 clones, 80% to 95% detected once. These data belong to a study of control samples from healthy donors and cancer patients. Germline V gives CDR1 SGHNT, CDR2 YYREEE (reference sequence). V lost 2 bases and J 3 bases, leaving 8 bases between the germline ends. CDR3 size: 13 residues. The V and J genes are TRBV5-4 and TRBJ2-5; D is possibly TRBD1 (6 bases). The TCR sequence derives from a man aged 18 to 30 in good health. Sequenced sample: blood. The CDR3 here is CASSFRGEETQYF. DNA for the CDR3: TGTGCCAGCAGCTTCAGGGGAGAAGAGACCCAGTACTTC. Combining the CDR3 with reference TRBV5-4 and TRBJ2-5 gives the whole variable domain ETGVTQSPTHLIKTRGQQVTLRCSSQSGHNTVSWYQQALGQGPQFIFQYYREEENGRGNFPPRFSGLQFPNYSSELNVNALELDDSALYLCASSFRGEETQYFGPGTRLLVL.